The present TCR beta chain was sequenced within a study of Ad26.COV2.S vaccination and SARS-CoV-2 variants. Comment on this clone: Its antigen is currently unknown.

Sample treatment: around 19 received Ad26.COV2.S at low or high dose, single or two shots; about 5 received placebo; per-sample allocation not given. The investigators took samples on day 63 after the first vaccine or placebo injection. Findings of the study overall: Recipients of either vaccine or placebo displayed similar breadth of non-spike TCRs. In TCR breadth and depth analyses, total T cell responses may have been underestimated.

Assay: immunoSEQ multiplex PCR; the TCRdb copy retains only in-frame clones and omits some. Found here are under 550,000 clones, around 90% of them singletons; the top ten hold 9.5% to 15%. Germline CDR1 is SGHVS and CDR2 is FQNEAQ. This CDR3 spans 18 amino acids. V was clipped by 4 bases and J by 6 bases; unmatched bases: 10. The rearrangement links TRBV7-8 to TRBJ2-1; 15 bases line up with TRBD2. This sample comprised peripheral blood, obtained in a trial of Ad26.COV2.S vaccine versus placebo. This sequence was found in a person between 18 and 60 years old who received the Ad26.COV2.S COVID-19 vaccine or a placebo. CDR3 sequence (DNA): TGTGCCAGCAGCTCAGGACTAGCGGGAGGGGTGGAACGCAATGAGCAGTTCTTC. It encodes CASSSGLAGGVERNEQFF.